Included here is one TCR beta chain sequence, with context. What it binds is not known. Specified time point: week 23, last vaccination. The investigators gave 300 ug of mutant IDH1 20-mer peptide in each vaccine dose, together with topical imiquimod. These data come from a study of a mutant IDH1 vaccine in newly diagnosed glioma. The assay was immunoSEQ multiplex PCR, and TCRdb's table has in-frame clones only and misses some. The data contain 43,000 or so clones, approximately 84% of them singletons. V was pared by 0 bases and J by 10 bases, with 26 bases between. The germline CDR1 and CDR2 sequences are MGHRA and YSYEKL. The CDR3 has 18 residues.

The sequence was collected from a woman aged 18-29 years with glioma. Some clones in this sample may be carry-over from other donors' samples. Specimen: PBMCs, collected from a glioma patient whose treatment included an IDH1 peptide vaccine. The V gene is TRBV4-1, the J gene TRBJ2-3; possibly TRBD2 for D (5 bases). CDR3 amino acids: CASSQDRTAVEGSKPQYF. DNA of the CDR3: TGCGCCAGCAGCCAAGATCGGACGGCAGTAGAGGGAAGTAAGCCGCAGTATTTT.